This T cell receptor (beta chain) is drawn from a study of cytomegalovirus exposure and HLA in healthy donors. Profiling relied on immunoSEQ multiplex PCR, and the TCRdb table lists in-frame clones only, not all of them. Among about 130,000 clones listed, approximately 94% were seen once. Study-level findings and limits: The tendency of first-cohort TCR clusters to co-occur in the 120 or so validation repertoires was the finding of a later analysis. Altogether, 160 or so TCR beta chains were recorded as cytomegalovirus-associated.

To note about this clone: Its antigen is still unknown.

The ends were cut back, 3 bases at V and 2 bases at J, with 8 bases in the middle. Germline V gene lookup returns CDR1 SGHTA and CDR2 FQGNSA. The CDR3 sequence is 14 residues long. The chain is built from TRBV7-2 and TRBJ1-3; no definite D call. This clonotype was sampled from a man younger than 30 in good health and CMV-seropositive. Source material: PBMCs. CDR3 amino acids: CASSFEAAGNTIYF. CDR3 DNA sequence: TGTGCCAGCAGCTTCGAGGCTGCTGGAAACACCATATATTTT.